Listed here are 13 T cell receptor beta chains from one sample, sequenced in a study of blood T cell repertoires in COVID-19. Method: immunoSEQ multiplex PCR; TCRdb's copy keeps in-frame clones and lacks some. The sample holds about 59,000 clones; 70% to 85% are singletons and the top ten take more than 3%. Sequencing was done on a sample of peripheral blood. These receptors came from a man aged 60 to 75 with acute or convalescent COVID-19.

In nucleotides, the CDR3 is TGTGCCAGCAGTTTAAGCGGGCTTAGACAGGGTCGGAACACTGAAGCTTTCTTT. This codes for CASSLSGLRQGRNTEAFF. J is TRBJ1-1 and V is TRBV27; TRBD1 aligns across 7 bases. Germline lookup yields CDR1 MNHEY and CDR2 SMNVEV (reference sequence). Trimming removed 2 bases from V and 1 base from J; junction bases left unmatched: 13. The CDR3 extends over 18 amino acids.

The CDR3, as DNA: TGTGCCATCAGTGAGGGACAGGGAAAAGAAGGCAATCAGCCCCAGCATTTT. Amino acid sequence: CAISEGQGKEGNQPQHF. V and J are TRBV10-3 and TRBJ1-5; TRBD1 matches at 8 bases. The CDR3 totals 17 residues. With 2 bases clipped from V and 2 bases from J, the junction kept 8 bases outside the gene matches. CDR1 and CDR2 (germline): ENHRY, SYGVKD.

This rearrangement joins TRBV10-3 to TRBJ1-4; D perhaps matches TRBD1 (5 bases). V lost 6 bases to trimming and J lost 2 bases, with 10 bases between them. The CDR3 is made up of 14 amino acids. Germline V CDR1 and CDR2: ENHRY, SYGVKD. In DNA form, the CDR3 reads TGTGCCATCAGAGGGGCAGGGACTAATGAAAAACTGTTTTTT. Encoded protein: CAIRGAGTNEKLFF.

The rearrangement uses TRBV7-9 and TRBJ1-2; TRBD1 matches at 9 bases. The V and J ends lost 6 bases and 1 base, in that order; junction bases with no gene match: 12. Germline-derived CDR1 and CDR2 are SEHNR and FQNEAQ (reference sequence). This CDR3 is built from 17 residues. The CDR3 loop reads CASSSTGGKYINYGYTF. Here the CDR3 DNA reads TGTGCCAGCAGTTCGACAGGGGGAAAATACATTAACTATGGCTACACCTTC. Full variable domain (rest looked up from reference TRBV7-9 and TRBJ1-2): DTGVSQNPRHKITKRGQNVTFRCDPISEHNRLYWYRQTLGQGPEFLTYFQNEAQLEKSRLLSDRFSAERPKGSFSTLEIQRTEQGDSAMYLCASSSTGGKYINYGYTFGSGTRLTVV.

The chain is built from TRBV2 and TRBJ2-5, with 9 bases identical to TRBD1. After removal of 6 bases from V and 2 bases from J, the junction contained 7 bases not matched to a gene. CDR3 length equals 15 residues. Germline V gene lookup returns CDR1 SNHLY and CDR2 FYNNEI. CDR3: CASRLQGATQETQYF. The DNA for the CDR3 is TGTGCCAGCAGATTACAGGGGGCGACACAAGAGACCCAGTACTTC.

The CDR3 DNA reads TGTGCCAGCAGCGAGACAGGGTTTAACACTGAAGCTTTCTTT. Its translation: CASSETGFNTEAFF. The genes are TRBV9 and TRBJ1-1; 7 bases map to TRBD1. The CDR3 runs 14 residues. Trimming at V came to 3 bases and at J to 2 bases, leaving 4 bases not matched to a gene. Per the germline V gene, CDR1 is SGDLS and CDR2 is YYNGEE.

This clone was seen more than once but under ten times. This chain uses TRBV27 with TRBJ1-5, with a weak D call TRBD1 (5 bases). This CDR3 is 14 amino acids long. Germline V gives CDR1 MNHEY, CDR2 SMNVEV (reference sequence). Between the trimmed V and J ends, which lost 3 bases and 8 bases, there was a span of 14 bases. CDR3 coding DNA: TGTGCCAGCAGTTTTTTTGGGGGAGGCGAGCCCCAGCATTTT. This sequence encodes CASSFFGGGEPQHF.

Only a few counts were recorded for this clone. The chain uses TRBV9 and TRBJ1-6; D uncertain. Per germline, CDR1 SGDLS and CDR2 YYNGEE. The CDR3 length is 17 residues. Trimming left V 4 bases short and J 0 bases short, with 14 bases between. The CDR3 sequence is CASSQYLNPSYNSPLHF. The CDR3 region has the DNA TGTGCCAGCAGCCAGTATTTAAACCCCTCCTATAATTCACCCCTCCACTTT.

The chain is built from TRBV7-8 and TRBJ1-4; TRBD1 might be the D (6 bases). Per germline, CDR1 SGHVS and CDR2 FQNEAQ. The CDR3 covers 14 residues. With 1 base removed from V and 6 bases from J, the gap between germline ends came to 9 bases. Here the CDR3 reads CASSLGGGDEKLFF. The DNA of the CDR3 is TGTGCCAGCAGCTTAGGAGGGGGGGATGAAAAACTGTTTTTT.

This clone was detected only once. V usage is TRBV19 and J usage is TRBJ2-7; the D gene is possibly TRBD1 (5 bases). Per germline, CDR1 LNHDA and CDR2 SQIVND (reference sequence). This CDR3 has 13 amino acids. V dropped 3 bases and J dropped 2 bases, with 8 bases sitting between them. CDR3 sequence reads: CASSIGAAYEQYF. CDR3 DNA: TGTGCCAGTAGTATTGGGGCCGCCTACGAGCAGTACTTC.

Within the sample, this clone is medium-sized. The DNA of the CDR3 is TGTGCCAGCAGTTTAGGTCTCCCAAGGGGTAATTCACCCCTCCACTTT. This codes for CASSLGLPRGNSPLHF. V gene TRBV27 combines with J gene TRBJ1-6, with a tentative D call TRBD1 (5 bases). Germline CDR1 MNHEY, CDR2 SMNVEV (reference sequence). CDR3 length: 16 amino acids. The ends were cut back, 2 bases at V and 6 bases at J, with 14 bases in the middle.

The CDR3, as DNA: TGTGCCAGCAGCGCCCTCCAGAAGGGGGACAGCCCTGAAGCTTTCTTT. It translates to CASSALQKGDSPEAFF. The J gene is TRBJ1-1, the V gene TRBV9; 7 nucleotides agree with TRBD1. With V trimmed by 3 bases and J by 6 bases, 14 bases remained unmatched. The germline gives CDR1 SGDLS, CDR2 YYNGEE. The CDR3 spans 16 residues.

The chain carries TRBV3-1 (or the pseudogene TRBV3-2) and TRBJ2-7, with 11 bases matching TRBD2. The CDR3 sequence is 15 residues long. Germline loops: CDR1 LGHDT, CDR2 YNNKEL (reference sequence). The J segment lost 0 bases and the V segment lost 5 bases, leaving 3 bases of the junction unmatched. The CDR3 DNA is TGTGCCAGCAGCTCGGGACTAGCGGTCTCCTACGAGCAGTACTTC. Translation: CASSSGLAVSYEQYF.